This T cell receptor (beta chain) emerged from a study of human T cells and chemical hapten exposure. This clonotype was seen repeatedly, ten times or more. Each CDR3 protein is one row after TCRdb ran MiXCR on the RACE reads. The sample contains about 85,000 distinct CDR3 sequences, 8.5% of which appear only once. V lost 3 bases and J lost 8; bases outside the gene matches: 9. This CDR3 is built from 14 residues. CDR1 is DFQATT and CDR2 is SNEGSKA in the germline V gene (reference sequence). This sample's time point: pre-sensitization, week 0. Indicated treatment: therapeutic diphenylcyclopropenone sensitization with weekly scalp DPC.

The TCR comes from a man aged 35 to 55 with alopecia areata. Some clones in this sample may be carry-over from other donors' samples. This chain joins TRBV20-1 and TRBJ1-4; 7 positions agree with TRBD1. The starting material was whole blood, obtained in connection with sensitization to the hapten diphenylcyclopropenone (DPC). The chain's CDR3 is CSARETGFMEKLFF. The CDR3 DNA sequence: TGCAGTGCTAGGGAGACAGGGTTTATGGAAAAACTGTTTTTT.